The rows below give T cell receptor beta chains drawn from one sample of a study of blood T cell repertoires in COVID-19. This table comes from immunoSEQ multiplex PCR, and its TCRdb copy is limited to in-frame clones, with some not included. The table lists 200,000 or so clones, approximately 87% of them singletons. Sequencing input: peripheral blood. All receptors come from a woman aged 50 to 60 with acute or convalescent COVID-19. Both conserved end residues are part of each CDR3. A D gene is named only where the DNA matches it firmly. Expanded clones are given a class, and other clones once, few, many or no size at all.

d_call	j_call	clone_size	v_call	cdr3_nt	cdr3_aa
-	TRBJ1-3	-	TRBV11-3	TGTGCCAGCAGCCCGCCGGGAGCCTCTGGAAACACCATATATTTT	CASSPPGASGNTIYF
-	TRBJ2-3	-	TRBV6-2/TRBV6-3	TGTGCCAGCAGTTACCCTTCGGGATCCGGAGCAGATACGCAGTATTTT	CASSYPSGSGADTQYF
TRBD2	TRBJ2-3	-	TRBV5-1	TGCGCCAGCAGCTTGGTACTAGCGGGAGGTACAGATACGCAGTATTTT	CASSLVLAGGTDTQYF
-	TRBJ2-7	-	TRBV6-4	TGTGCCAGCAGTGACTCGAAAGTACTAGGGCTGAGCTCCTACGAGCAGTACTTC	CASSDSKVLGLSSYEQYF
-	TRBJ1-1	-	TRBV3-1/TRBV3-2	TGTGCCAGCAGCCAACTGAGCACTGAAGCTTTCTTT	CASSQLSTEAFF
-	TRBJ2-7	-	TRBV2	TGTGCCAGTTCCCGTGAAAGGAGGGGATTGGGGCAGTACTTC	CASSRERRGLGQYF
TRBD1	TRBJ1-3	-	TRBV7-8	TGTGCCAGCAGTCCCACAGGGGAGAGCTCTGGAAACACCATATATTTT	CASSPTGESSGNTIYF
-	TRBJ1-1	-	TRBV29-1	TGCAGCGTTGAAGGGCAGTTGAACACTGAAGCTTTCTTT	CSVEGQLNTEAFF
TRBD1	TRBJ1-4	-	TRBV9	TGTGCCAGCTCCGGTGTAGGACAGGGGTTGGAAAAACTGTTTTTT	CASSGVGQGLEKLFF
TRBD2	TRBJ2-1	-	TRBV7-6	TGTGCCAGCAGCCTCGGTGATCTAGCGGGGGTATCCTACAATGAGCAGTTCTTC	CASSLGDLAGVSYNEQFF
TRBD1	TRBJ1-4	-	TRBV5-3	TGTGCCAGAAGCTTAAAGCAGGGGGCTAAGGAAAAACTGTTTTTT	CARSLKQGAKEKLFF
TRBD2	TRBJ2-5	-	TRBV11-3	TGTGCCAGCAGCTTAGGGGCGGGGGGCCCACAAGAGACCCAGTACTTC	CASSLGAGGPQETQYF
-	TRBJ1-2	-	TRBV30	TGTGCCTGGAGCCGGGACATAACTAACTATGGCTACACCTTC	CAWSRDITNYGYTF
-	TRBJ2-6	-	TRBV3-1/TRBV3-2	TGTGCCAGCAGCCTTCGTTTGGGCCGTGCTGGGGCCAACGTCCTGACTTTC	CASSLRLGRAGANVLTF
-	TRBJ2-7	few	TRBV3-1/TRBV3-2	TGTGCCAGCAGCCAAGGCCCTCTATACGAGCAGTACTTC	CASSQGPLYEQYF
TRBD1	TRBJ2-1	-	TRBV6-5	TGTGCCAGCAGTTACTCGGGACAGTCCTACAATGAGCAGTTCTTC	CASSYSGQSYNEQFF
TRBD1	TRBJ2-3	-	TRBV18	TGTGCCAGCTCAGACTGGGGACAGGGGAATGCAGATACGCAGTATTTT	CASSDWGQGNADTQYF
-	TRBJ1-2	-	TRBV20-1	TGCAGTGCTAGAGTAGCCAGCGGCTACACCTTC	CSARVASGYTF
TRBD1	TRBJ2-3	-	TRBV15	TGTGCCACCAGCCGACAGGGGGGCACAGATACGCAGTATTTT	CATSRQGGTDTQYF
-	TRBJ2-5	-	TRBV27	TGTGCCAGCAGGAAACAGGCGCTCCAAGAGACCCAGTACTTC	CASRKQALQETQYF
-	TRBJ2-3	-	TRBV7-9	TGTGCCAGCAGCTTAGCCTTAGCATTTAGCACAGATACGCAGTATTTT	CASSLALAFSTDTQYF
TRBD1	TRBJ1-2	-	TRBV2	TGTGCCAGCAGTAGGACAGGGACGATTGGGTATGGCTACACCTTC	CASSRTGTIGYGYTF
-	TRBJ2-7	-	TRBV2	TGTGCCAGCAGTGGGACATTCTACGAGCAGTACTTC	CASSGTFYEQYF
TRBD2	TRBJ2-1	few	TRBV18	TGTGCCAGCTCACTAGCTAGCGGGGGCTACAATGAGCAGTTCTTC	CASSLASGGYNEQFF
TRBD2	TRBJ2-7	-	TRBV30	TGTGCCTGGAGTGTCGCGGGAGAGTCCTACGAGCAGTACTTC	CAWSVAGESYEQYF
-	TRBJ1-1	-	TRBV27	TGTGCCAGCAGTTCAAAGCCGGGGTACACTGAAGCTTTCTTT	CASSSKPGYTEAFF
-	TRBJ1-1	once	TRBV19	TGTGCCAGTAGTCCCCCCGCAGGGATGGACACTGAAGCTTTCTTT	CASSPPAGMDTEAFF
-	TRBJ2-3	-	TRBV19	TGTGCCAGTAGTCCCCGGTTGTCTAGCACAGATACGCAGTATTTT	CASSPRLSSTDTQYF
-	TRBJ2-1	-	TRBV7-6	TGTGCCAGCAGCTCGGGGGTGGGAGTTTACAATGAGCAGTTCTTC	CASSSGVGVYNEQFF
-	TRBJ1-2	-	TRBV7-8	TGTGCCAGCAGCGTACAGGGTAGTGACTATGGCTACACCTTC	CASSVQGSDYGYTF
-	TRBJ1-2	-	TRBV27	TGTGCCAGCAGAGGGGGGGGCGCCTATGGCTACACCTTC	CASRGGGAYGYTF
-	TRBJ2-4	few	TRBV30	TGTGCCTGGAGTGTAGAGGGAAACATTCAGTACTTC	CAWSVEGNIQYF
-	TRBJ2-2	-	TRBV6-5	TGTGCCAGCAGTTACGGGCGAACCGGGGAGCTGTTTTTT	CASSYGRTGELFF
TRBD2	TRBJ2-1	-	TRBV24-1	TGTGCCACCGGGGTTCGGACTAGCGGTAATGAGCAGTTCTTC	CATGVRTSGNEQFF
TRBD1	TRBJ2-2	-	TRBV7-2	TGTGCCAGCAGCTTTTCCGGGACAGGGGGAGGGGAGCTGTTTTTT	CASSFSGTGGGELFF
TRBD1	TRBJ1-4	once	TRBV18	TGTGCCAGCTCACCACCCGGGACAGCAAATGAAAAACTGTTTTTT	CASSPPGTANEKLFF
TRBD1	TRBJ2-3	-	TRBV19	TGTGCCAGTAGTGTGGGACAGGGGGCCGTAGATACGCAGTATTTT	CASSVGQGAVDTQYF
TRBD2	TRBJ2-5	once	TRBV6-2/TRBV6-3	TGTGCCAGCAGCGCCGGGACTAGCTCTTTTCGAGAGACCCAGTACTTC	CASSAGTSSFRETQYF
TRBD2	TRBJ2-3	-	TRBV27	TGTGCCAGCAGTTTATCGACTAGCAGGACGCAGTATTTT	CASSLSTSRTQYF
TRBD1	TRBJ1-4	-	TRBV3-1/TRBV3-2	TGTGCCAGCAGCCGAGAGGACAGGGCTGAAAAACTGTTTTTT	CASSREDRAEKLFF
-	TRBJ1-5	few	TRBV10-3	TGTGCCATCAGTAAGGGGGACACCCCCGAGCCCCAGCATTTT	CAISKGDTPEPQHF
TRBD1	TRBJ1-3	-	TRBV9	TGTGCCAGCAGCCCATACCCGGACAGGCTGATCTCTGGAAACACCATATATTTT	CASSPYPDRLISGNTIYF
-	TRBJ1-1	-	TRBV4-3	TGCGCCAGCAGCCAAGAAATAGGACTCGACTTTGGAGCTTTCTTT	CASSQEIGLDFGAFF
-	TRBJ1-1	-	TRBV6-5	TGTGCCAGCAGTTACTCGGGCAGCCTCAACACTGAAGCTTTCTTT	CASSYSGSLNTEAFF
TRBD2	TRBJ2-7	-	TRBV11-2	TGTGCCAGCAGCCCCCCGGTGGGTAGCGGGAGACAACTGGGCGAGCAGTACTTC	CASSPPVGSGRQLGEQYF
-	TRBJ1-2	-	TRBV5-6	TGTGCCAGCAGCTCCACCAGGGTGGGGGGCTACACCTTC	CASSSTRVGGYTF
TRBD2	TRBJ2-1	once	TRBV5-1	TGCGCCAGCAGCTTCCAACTAGCGATCGATGAGCAGTTCTTC	CASSFQLAIDEQFF
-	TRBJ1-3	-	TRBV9	TGTGCCAGCAGCCCCGGGGGGCACACCATATATTTT	CASSPGGHTIYF
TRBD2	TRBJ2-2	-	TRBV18	TGTGCCAGCTCACGAGGGCTAGCGGAGTTCGGGGAGCTGTTTTTT	CASSRGLAEFGELFF
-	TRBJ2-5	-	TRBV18	TGTGCCAGCTCACCACCGCGTAGCGGAACATACCAAGAGACCCAGTACTTC	CASSPPRSGTYQETQYF
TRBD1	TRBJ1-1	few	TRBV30	TGTGCCTGGACCCAAGCGGGGACAGGGGCTGACACTGAAGCTTTCTTT	CAWTQAGTGADTEAFF
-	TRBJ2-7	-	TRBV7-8	TGTGCCAGCAGCTTAGGGGTGGGAGGACGCGACGAGCAGTACTTC	CASSLGVGGRDEQYF
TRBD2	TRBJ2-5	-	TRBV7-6	TGTGCCAGCAGCGACACTCGACTAGCGGGGGGCTGGGGCGAAGAGACCCAGTACTTC	CASSDTRLAGGWGEETQYF
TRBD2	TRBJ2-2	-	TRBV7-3	TGTGCCAGCAGCCCGGGACTAGCGGGGGGGAGTGGCACCGGGGAGCTGTTTTTT	CASSPGLAGGSGTGELFF
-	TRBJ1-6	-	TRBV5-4	TGTGCCAGCAGCTTAGATAGTCGGAATTCACCCCTCCACTTT	CASSLDSRNSPLHF
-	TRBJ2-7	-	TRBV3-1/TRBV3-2	TGTGCCAGCAGATCAGACTACGAGCAGTACTTC	CASRSDYEQYF
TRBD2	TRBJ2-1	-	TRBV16	TGTGCCAGCAGCCTTAACGGACTAGCGGGGAATGAGCAGTTCTTC	CASSLNGLAGNEQFF
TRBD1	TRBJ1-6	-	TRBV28	TGTGCCACGGAAGGGGGCCGGTATAATTCACCCCTCCACTTT	CATEGGRYNSPLHF
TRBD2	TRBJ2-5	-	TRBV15	TGTGCCACCAGAGGGACGTCCCCGTACGGGAGGATGCAAGAGACCCAGTACTTC	CATRGTSPYGRMQETQYF
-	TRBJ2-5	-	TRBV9	TGTGCCAGCAGCGTAGGTAGATCAAACCTCCAAGAGACCCAGTACTTC	CASSVGRSNLQETQYF